A selection of T cell receptor beta chains follows, all from one sample in a study of T cell responses to AZD1222 COVID-19 vaccine. Sequencing was performed with immunoSEQ multiplex PCR; in TCRdb, only in-frame clones are kept and a portion is missing. The data contain tens of thousands of clones, about 88% of them singletons. Sequencing was performed on peripheral blood, taken on day 0 of AZD1222 vaccination. The source is an adult in good health. Both conserved end residues are part of each CDR3.

TRBV7-2	TRBJ2-1	CASSSSGSWVLNEQFF
TRBV7-9	TRBJ2-7	CASSPGTSGSYGYEQYF
TRBV28	TRBJ2-5	CASSLVRTGETQYF
TRBV3-1/TRBV3-2	TRBJ2-2	CASLETLTGELFF
TRBV5-1	TRBJ2-7	CASSLGTSGRREQYF
TRBV18	TRBJ2-5	CASSTQETQYF
TRBV30	TRBJ2-1	CAWSALSYNEQFF
TRBV19	TRBJ2-1	CASSILAGAENEQFF
TRBV10-3	TRBJ2-2	CAISETPGQGAGELFF
TRBV7-9	TRBJ2-1	CASSPLVGSGGSYNEQFF
TRBV14	TRBJ1-1	CASSQDRVTEAFF
TRBV4-2	TRBJ2-2	CASSQDPNRRYGELFF
TRBV2	TRBJ1-5	CASRGRLNQPQHF
TRBV12-3/TRBV12-4	TRBJ1-2	CASSLDRKRGYTF
TRBV12-3/TRBV12-4	TRBJ1-1	CASSPGTNTEAFF
TRBV27	TRBJ2-7	CASTLAGRTHEQYF
TRBV2	TRBJ1-2	CASSFLQGGGYTF
TRBV18	TRBJ1-1	CASSPAFLNTEAFF
TRBV19	TRBJ1-5	CASSIGLTPAKEPQHF
TRBV18	TRBJ1-1	CASSPLRAKDTEAFF
TRBV15	TRBJ1-5	CATSTRGLQPQHF
TRBV19	TRBJ2-7	CASRSGYEQYF
TRBV19	TRBJ1-1	CASSIDRNTEAFF
TRBV19	TRBJ1-1	CASSMTETNTEAFF
TRBV7-8	TRBJ2-7	CASSLGSLNEQYF
TRBV18	TRBJ2-7	CASSPSGGRSYEQYF
TRBV27	TRBJ1-5	CASSPLNSNQPQHF
TRBV6-5	TRBJ2-3	CASSFGTSDTDTQYF
TRBV3-1/TRBV3-2	TRBJ2-3	CASTSTSGSPQYF
TRBV18	TRBJ2-2	CASSPPGLAGVRGTGELFF
TRBV6-5	TRBJ1-4	CASRGGDTNEKLFF
TRBV6-4	TRBJ2-5	CASSDGLAGVETQYF
TRBV11-1	TRBJ1-4	CATGTAPNEKLFF
TRBV19	TRBJ1-5	CASSIRAGQGVHQPQHF
TRBV2	TRBJ2-1	CATNRVSYNEQFF
TRBV18	TRBJ2-5	CASSPTQYQETQYF
TRBV30	TRBJ2-3	CAWSRRSTDTQYF
TRBV7-9	TRBJ1-2	CASSLGSGLTNYGYTF
TRBV6-5	TRBJ2-5	CASSFAQGRGTQYF
TRBV7-9	TRBJ1-1	CASSPRNTEAFF
TRBV3-1/TRBV3-2	TRBJ2-3	CASSPRDFGPDTQYF
TRBV9	TRBJ2-2	CASSVDLKTGAGGELFF
TRBV19	TRBJ1-5	CASLYDHNSNQPQHF
TRBV18	TRBJ2-3	CASSPRSGEGIDTQYF